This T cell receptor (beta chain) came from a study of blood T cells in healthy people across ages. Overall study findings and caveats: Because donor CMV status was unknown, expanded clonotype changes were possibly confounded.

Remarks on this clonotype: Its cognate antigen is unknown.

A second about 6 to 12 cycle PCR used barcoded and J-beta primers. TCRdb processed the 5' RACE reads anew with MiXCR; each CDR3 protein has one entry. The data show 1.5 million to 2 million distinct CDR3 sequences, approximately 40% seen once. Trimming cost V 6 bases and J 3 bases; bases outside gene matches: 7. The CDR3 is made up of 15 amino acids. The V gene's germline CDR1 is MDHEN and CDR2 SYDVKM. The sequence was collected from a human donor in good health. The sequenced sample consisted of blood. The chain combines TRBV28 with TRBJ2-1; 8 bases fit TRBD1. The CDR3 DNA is TGTGCCAGCAGCGAAGGGACAGGAGGCTACAATGAGCAGTTCTTC. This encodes CASSEGTGGYNEQFF. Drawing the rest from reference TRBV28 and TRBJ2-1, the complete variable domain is DVKVTQSSRYLVKRTGEKVFLECVQDMDHENMFWYRQDPGLGLRLIYFSYDVKMKEKGDIPEGYSVSREKKERFSLILESASTNQTSMYLCASSEGTGGYNEQFFGPGTRLTVL.